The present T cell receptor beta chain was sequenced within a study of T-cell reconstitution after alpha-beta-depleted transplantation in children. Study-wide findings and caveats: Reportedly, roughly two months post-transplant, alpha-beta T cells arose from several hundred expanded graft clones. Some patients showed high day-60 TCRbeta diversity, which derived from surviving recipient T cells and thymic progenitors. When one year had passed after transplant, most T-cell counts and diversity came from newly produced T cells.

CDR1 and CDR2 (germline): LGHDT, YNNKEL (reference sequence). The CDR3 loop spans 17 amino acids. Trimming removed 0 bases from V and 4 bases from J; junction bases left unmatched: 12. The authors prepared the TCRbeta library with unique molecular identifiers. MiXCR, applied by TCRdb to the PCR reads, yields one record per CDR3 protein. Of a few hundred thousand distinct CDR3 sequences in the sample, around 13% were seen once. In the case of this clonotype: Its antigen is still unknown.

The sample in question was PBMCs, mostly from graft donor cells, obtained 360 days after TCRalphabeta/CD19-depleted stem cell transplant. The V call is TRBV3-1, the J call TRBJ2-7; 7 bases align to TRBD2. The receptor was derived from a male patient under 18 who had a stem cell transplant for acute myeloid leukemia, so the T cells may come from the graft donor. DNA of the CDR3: TGTGCCAGCAGCCAAGACGGTGTGGGAGGGTTTCATTACGAGCAGTACTTC. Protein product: CASSQDGVGGFHYEQYF.